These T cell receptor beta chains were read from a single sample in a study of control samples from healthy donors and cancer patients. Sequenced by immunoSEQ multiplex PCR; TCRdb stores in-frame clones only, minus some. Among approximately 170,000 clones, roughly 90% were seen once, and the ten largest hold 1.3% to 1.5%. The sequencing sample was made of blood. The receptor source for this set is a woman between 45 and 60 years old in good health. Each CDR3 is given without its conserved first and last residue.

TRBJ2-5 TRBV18 ASSPQAGGKTQY
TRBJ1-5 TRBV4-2 ASSREGGQDQPQH
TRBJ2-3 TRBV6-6 ASSYDRVTGTQY
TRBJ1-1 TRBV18 ASLTEGWTEAF
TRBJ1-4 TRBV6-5 ASSRQLRGEKLF
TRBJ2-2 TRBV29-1 SVRQGAGELF
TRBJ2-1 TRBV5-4 ASSLTGDSYNEQF
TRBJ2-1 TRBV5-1 ASSPWTGLSSYNEQF
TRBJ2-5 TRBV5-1 ASSLLAGGETQY
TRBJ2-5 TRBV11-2 ASSPDRIQETQY
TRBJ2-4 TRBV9 ASSVGSGTGANIQY
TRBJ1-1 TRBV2 ASSGTRTEAF
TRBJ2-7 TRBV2 ASMPGGVYEQY
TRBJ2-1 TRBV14 ASSSRTGSSYNEQF
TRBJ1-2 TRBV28 ASSLGEVGYGYT
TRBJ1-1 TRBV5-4 ASSHDGTMNTEAF
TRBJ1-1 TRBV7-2 ASRAGPYSGTEAF